The clone carrying this T cell receptor (beta chain) was counted at least ten times. Its specificity is unknown. Losses at the gene ends were 1 base for V and 4 bases for J; bases not matched to a gene: 2. Germline loops: CDR1 DFQATT, CDR2 SNEGSKA (reference sequence). This CDR3 region has 14 residues. This specimen belongs to a study of breast tumors, draining lymph nodes, adjacent tissues. Study observations and caveats: Compared with lymph nodes, tumors were less diverse; compared with nontumor tissue, more.

Breast cancer patients provided tissue from their axillary draining lymph nodes. TCRdb re-called the multiplex PCR reads with MiXCR, one entry per CDR3 protein. The sample has some 130,000 distinct CDR3 sequences, about 20% seen once; the top ten hold about 2.2%. This chain links TRBV20-1 with TRBJ2-7, with 12 bases that match TRBD2. Material for sequencing was axillary lymph node tissue. This receptor was identified in a female donor with breast cancer. Some clones in this sample may be carry-over from other donors' samples. Written as DNA, the CDR3 is TGCAGTGCTAGAGGACTAGCGGGAGATTACGAGCAGTACTTC. Residues: CSARGLAGDYEQYF.